These T cell receptor beta chains were read from a single sample in a study of post-analysis software for immune sequencing data. TCRdb re-analysed the PCR reads in MiXCR, keeping a single row per CDR3 protein. The sample carries over 700,000 distinct CDR3 sequences, just under 30% recorded once. Sequencing was done on a sample of blood. The receptors derive from a girl aged 5 to 17 with multiple sclerosis. Each CDR3 is given with its conserved first and last residue. D genes are given only for firm matches. A clone size is listed for some rows: how often the clone was seen (once, few, many), or a class if it is expanded.

TRBV5-1	TRBJ2-1	TRBD2	-	CATRGGYNEQFF	TGCGCCACCCGGGGGGGGTACAATGAGCAGTTCTTC
TRBV5-1	TRBJ2-1	-	few	CASSLGWDPFPYNEQFF	TGCGCCAGCAGCTTGGGTTGGGACCCCTTCCCCTACAATGAGCAGTTCTTC
TRBV10-3	TRBJ2-7	TRBD1	few	CAISERTGDKNEQYF	TGTGCCATCAGTGAGAGGACAGGGGACAAGAACGAGCAGTACTTC
TRBV3-1	TRBJ2-7	-	few	CASSQGPGGSYEQYF	TGTGCCAGCAGCCAAGGTCCCGGGGGCTCCTACGAGCAGTACTTC
TRBV7-8	TRBJ2-3	TRBD1	-	CASSYGTGSMLGTDTQYF	TGTGCCAGCAGCTACGGGACAGGGAGTATGTTGGGCACAGATACGCAGTATTTT
TRBV7-2	TRBJ2-2	-	few	CASSLQHAGELFF	TGTGCCAGCAGCTTACAACACGCCGGGGAGCTGTTTTTT
TRBV7-9	TRBJ1-4	-	-	CASSRGVSEKLFF	TGTGCCAGCAGCCGGGGCGTGAGTGAAAAACTGTTTTTT
TRBV27	TRBJ2-1	-	few	CASSLRDGTYNEQFF	TGTGCCAGCAGTTTACGGGACGGTACCTACAATGAGCAGTTCTTC
TRBV5-1	TRBJ2-7	TRBD2	few	CASSWWTSGSGYEQYF	TGCGCCAGCAGCTGGTGGACTAGCGGGAGCGGGTACGAGCAGTACTTC
TRBV11-2	TRBJ2-3	-	few	CANRVCGGIADTQYF	TGTGCCAATCGGGTTTGTGGCGGTATAGCAGATACGCAGTATTTT
TRBV7-2	TRBJ2-1	-	many	CASSLVPRANEQFF	TGTGCCAGCAGCTTAGTCCCCCGGGCGAATGAGCAGTTCTTC
TRBV28	TRBJ2-5	-	few	CASREQGGRETQYF	TGTGCCAGCAGGGAACAGGGAGGCCGGGAGACCCAGTACTTC